This T cell receptor (beta chain) appears in the sequencing data of a study of control samples from healthy donors and cancer patients. The data were produced by immunoSEQ multiplex PCR, yet TCRdb's version contains in-frame clones alone and is incomplete. The table includes some 120,000 clones, just over 90% detected once. The CDR3 is 19 amino acids. Trimming removed 3 bases from V and 9 bases from J; junction bases left unmatched: 19. CDR1 is LGHNA, CDR2 YSLEER, per germline. Material: PBMCs. This sequence originates from a man aged 50 or older with head and neck cancer. This chain links TRBV4-3 with TRBJ1-6, with 8 bases that match TRBD1. As DNA, the CDR3 is TGCGCCAGCAGCCAGCATCCCCCCGGGACAGGAGACGGGGTTTCACCCCTCCACTTT. Residues: CASSQHPPGTGDGVSPLHF.